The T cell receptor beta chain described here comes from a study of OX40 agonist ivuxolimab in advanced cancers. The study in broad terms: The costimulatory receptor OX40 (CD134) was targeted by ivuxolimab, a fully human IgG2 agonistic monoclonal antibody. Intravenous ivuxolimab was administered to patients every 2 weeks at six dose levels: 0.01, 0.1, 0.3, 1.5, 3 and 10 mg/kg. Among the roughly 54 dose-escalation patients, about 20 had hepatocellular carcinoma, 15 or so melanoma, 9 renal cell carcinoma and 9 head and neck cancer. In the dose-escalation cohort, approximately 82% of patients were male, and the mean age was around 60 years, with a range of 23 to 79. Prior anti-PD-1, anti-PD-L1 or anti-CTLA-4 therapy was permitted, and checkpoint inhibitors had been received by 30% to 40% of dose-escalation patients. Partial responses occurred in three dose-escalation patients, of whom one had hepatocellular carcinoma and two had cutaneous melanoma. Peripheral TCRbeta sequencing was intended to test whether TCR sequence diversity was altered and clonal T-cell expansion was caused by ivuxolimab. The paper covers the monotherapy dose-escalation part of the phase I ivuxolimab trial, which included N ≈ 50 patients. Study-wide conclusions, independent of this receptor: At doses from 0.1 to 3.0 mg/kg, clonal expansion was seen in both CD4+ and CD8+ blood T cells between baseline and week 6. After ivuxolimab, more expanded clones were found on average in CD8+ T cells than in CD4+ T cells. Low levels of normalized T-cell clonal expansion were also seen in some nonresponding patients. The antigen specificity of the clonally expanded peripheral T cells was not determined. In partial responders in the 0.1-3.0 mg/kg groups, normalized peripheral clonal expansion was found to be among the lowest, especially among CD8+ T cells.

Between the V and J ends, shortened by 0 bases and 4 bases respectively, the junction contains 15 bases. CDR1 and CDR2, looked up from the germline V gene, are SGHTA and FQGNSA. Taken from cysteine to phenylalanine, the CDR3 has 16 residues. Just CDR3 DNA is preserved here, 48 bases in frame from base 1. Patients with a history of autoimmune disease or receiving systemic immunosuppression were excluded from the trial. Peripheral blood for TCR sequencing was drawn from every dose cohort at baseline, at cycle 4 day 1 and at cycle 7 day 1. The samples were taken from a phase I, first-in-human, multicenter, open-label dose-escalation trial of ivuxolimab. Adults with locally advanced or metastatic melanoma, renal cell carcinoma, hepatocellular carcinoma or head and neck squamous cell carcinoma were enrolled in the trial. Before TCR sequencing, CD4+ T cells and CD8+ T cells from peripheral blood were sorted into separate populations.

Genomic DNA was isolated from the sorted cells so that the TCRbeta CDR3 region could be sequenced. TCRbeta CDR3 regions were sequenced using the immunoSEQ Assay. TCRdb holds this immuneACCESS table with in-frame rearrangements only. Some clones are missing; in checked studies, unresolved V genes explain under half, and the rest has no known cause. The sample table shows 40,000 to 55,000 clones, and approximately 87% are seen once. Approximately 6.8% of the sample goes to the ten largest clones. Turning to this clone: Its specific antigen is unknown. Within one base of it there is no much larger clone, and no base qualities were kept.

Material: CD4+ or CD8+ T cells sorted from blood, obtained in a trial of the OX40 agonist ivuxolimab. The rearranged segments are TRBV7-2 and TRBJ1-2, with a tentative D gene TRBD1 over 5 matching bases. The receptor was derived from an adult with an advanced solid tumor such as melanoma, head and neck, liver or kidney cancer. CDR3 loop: CASSLAPRQPLYGYTF. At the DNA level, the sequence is TGTGCCAGCAGCTTAGCGCCCCGACAGCCCCTCTATGGCTACACCTTC.